This TCR beta chain was recovered during a study of early T cells in non-severe SARS-CoV-2 infection. Tagging with unique molecular identifiers was applied to individual cDNA molecules. In TCRdb, the 5' RACE reads were re-called with MiXCR into one record per CDR3 protein. The sample holds about 60,000 distinct CDR3 sequences, approximately 11% seen once. The CDR3 is made up of 15 amino acids. With 1 base clipped from V and 5 bases from J, the junction kept 6 bases outside the gene matches. Germline CDR1 reads SGHVS; CDR2 reads FNYEAQ. The sequence was collected from an adult who was a healthcare worker with PCR-confirmed SARS-CoV-2 infection or an uninfected control (not recorded which). The specimen was whole blood. This sequence joins TRBV7-6 and TRBJ1-1; 8 bases fit TRBD1. The CDR3 coding sequence is TGTGCCAGCAGCTTAGTAGGACAGGGAGGGACTGAAGCTTTCTTT. Its protein product is CASSLVGQGGTEAFF.